The following is a T cell receptor beta chain sequence with its context. The record originates from a study of blood T cell repertoires in COVID-19. Study-wide background: The origin of the acute and convalescent COVID-19 samples was the United States, Italy and Spain. T cells, B-cell-depleted T cells, or PBMCs provided the cDNA or gDNA that served as material.

As processed by the authors: Estimated nucleated cell counts came from reference gene primer amplification. The data were produced by immunoSEQ multiplex PCR, yet TCRdb's version contains in-frame clones alone and is incomplete. D and trimming come from the DNA, and the V and J calls and clone size come from that table. The table records fewer than 25,000 clones, 80% to 90% of them present only once. The receptor was isolated from a woman aged 80 or over with active or convalescent COVID-19. Material: peripheral blood.

This CDR3 reads CASSNQGNEQFF. The DNA for the CDR3 is TGTGCCAGCAGCAACCAGGGGAATGAGCAGTTCTTC. The chain carries TRBV9 and TRBJ2-1, with D possibly being TRBD1 (6 bases). This CDR3 is 12 amino acids long. Trimming shortened V by 4 bases and J by 7 bases, and 9 bases separated the two germline ends. CDR1 is SGDLS, CDR2 YYNGEE, per germline.